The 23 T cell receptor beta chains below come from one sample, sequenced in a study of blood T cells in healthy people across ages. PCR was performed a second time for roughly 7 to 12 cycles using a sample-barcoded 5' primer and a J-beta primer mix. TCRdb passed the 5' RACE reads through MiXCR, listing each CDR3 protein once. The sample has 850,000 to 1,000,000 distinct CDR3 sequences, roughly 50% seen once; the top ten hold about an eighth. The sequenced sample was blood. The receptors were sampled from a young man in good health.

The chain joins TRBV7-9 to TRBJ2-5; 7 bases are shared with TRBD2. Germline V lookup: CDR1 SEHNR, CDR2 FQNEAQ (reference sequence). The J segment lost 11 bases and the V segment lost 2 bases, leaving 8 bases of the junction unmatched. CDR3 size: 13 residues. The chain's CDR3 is CASSLLGAGEQYF. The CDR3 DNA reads TGTGCCAGCAGCTTACTAGGGGCGGGGGAGCAGTACTTC.

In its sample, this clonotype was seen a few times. CDR3 bases: TGCAGTCCGGCGGGAAGTCGAGAGACCCAGTACTTC. It encodes CSPAGSRETQYF. This chain uses TRBV20-1 with TRBJ2-5; possibly TRBD2 for D (6 bases). Germline values: CDR1 DFQATT, CDR2 SNEGSKA (reference sequence). V lost 8 bases and J 4 bases, leaving 14 bases between the germline ends. The CDR3 loop spans 12 amino acids.

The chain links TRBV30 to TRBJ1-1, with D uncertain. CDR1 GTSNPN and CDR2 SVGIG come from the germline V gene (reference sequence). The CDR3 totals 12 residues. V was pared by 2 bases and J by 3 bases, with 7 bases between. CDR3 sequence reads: CAWSLGDTEAFF. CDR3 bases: TGTGCCTGGAGTTTGGGAGACACTGAAGCTTTCTTT.

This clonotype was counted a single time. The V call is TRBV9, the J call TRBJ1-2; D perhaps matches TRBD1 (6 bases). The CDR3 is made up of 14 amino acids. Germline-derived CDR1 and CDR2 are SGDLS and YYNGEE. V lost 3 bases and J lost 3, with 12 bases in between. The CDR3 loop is CASSGGGSYYGYTF. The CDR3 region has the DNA TGTGCCAGCAGCGGAGGGGGTTCCTACTATGGCTACACCTTC. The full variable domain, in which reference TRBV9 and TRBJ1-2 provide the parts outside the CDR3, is DSGVTQTPKHLITATGQRVTLRCSPRSGDLSVYWYQQSLDQGLQFLIQYYNGEERAKGNILERFSAQQFPDLHSELNLSSLELGDSALYFCASSGGGSYYGYTFGSGTRLTVV.

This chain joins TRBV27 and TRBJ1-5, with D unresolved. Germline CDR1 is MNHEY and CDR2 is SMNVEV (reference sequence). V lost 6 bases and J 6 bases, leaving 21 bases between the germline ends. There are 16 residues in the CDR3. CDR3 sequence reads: CASRPGPPGGSQPQHF. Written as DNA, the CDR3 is TGTGCCAGCAGACCTGGACCGCCCGGAGGTAGTCAGCCCCAGCATTTT.

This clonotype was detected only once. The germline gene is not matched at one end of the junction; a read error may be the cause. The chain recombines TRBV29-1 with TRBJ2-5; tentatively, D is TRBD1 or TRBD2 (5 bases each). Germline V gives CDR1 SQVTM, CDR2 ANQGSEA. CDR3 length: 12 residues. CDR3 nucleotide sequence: TGCAGCGCGGAGATGGGGGAAGAGGCCCAGTACTTC. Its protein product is CSAEMGEEAQYF.

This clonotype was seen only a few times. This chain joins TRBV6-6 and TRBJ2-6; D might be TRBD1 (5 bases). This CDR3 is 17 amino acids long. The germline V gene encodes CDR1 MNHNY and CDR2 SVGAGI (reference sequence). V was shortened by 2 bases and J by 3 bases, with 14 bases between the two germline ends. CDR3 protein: CASSYPKFQGGANVLTF. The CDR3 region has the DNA TGTGCCAGCAGTTACCCCAAGTTCCAGGGTGGGGCCAACGTCCTGACTTTC.

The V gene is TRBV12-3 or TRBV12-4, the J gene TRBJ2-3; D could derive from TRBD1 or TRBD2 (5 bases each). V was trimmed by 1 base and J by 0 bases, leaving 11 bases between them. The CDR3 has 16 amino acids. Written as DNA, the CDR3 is TGTGCCAGCAGTTTAGGGGGGACCCTTAGCACAGATACGCAGTATTTT. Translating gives CASSLGGTLSTDTQYF.

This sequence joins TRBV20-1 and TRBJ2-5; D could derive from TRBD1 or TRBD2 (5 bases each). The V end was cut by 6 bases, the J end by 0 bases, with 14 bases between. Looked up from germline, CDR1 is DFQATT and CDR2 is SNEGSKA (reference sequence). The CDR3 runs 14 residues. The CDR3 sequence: CSASTGAHQETQYF. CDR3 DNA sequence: TGCAGTGCATCAACCGGGGCCCACCAAGAGACCCAGTACTTC.

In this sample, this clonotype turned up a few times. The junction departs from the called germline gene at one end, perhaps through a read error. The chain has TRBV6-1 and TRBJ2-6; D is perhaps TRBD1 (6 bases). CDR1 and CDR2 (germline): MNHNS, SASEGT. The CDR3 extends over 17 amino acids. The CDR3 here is CASSEGGLSSGANVLTF. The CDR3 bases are TGTGCCAGCAGCGAAGGGGGATTAAGCTCTGGGGCCAACGTCCTGACTTTC.

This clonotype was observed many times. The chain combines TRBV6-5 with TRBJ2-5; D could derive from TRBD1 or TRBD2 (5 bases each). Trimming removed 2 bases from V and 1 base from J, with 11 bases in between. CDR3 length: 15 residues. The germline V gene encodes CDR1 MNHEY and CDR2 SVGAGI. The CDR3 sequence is CASSYGPGLQETQYF. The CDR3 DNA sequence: TGTGCCAGCAGTTACGGCCCGGGGCTCCAAGAGACCCAGTACTTC.

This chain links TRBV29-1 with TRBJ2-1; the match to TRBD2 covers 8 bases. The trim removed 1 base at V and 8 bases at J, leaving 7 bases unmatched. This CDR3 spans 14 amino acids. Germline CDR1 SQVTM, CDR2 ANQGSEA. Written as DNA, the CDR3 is TGCAGCGTTGAAGTAACGGGGGGGCTCGATGAGCAGTTCTTC. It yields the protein CSVEVTGGLDEQFF.

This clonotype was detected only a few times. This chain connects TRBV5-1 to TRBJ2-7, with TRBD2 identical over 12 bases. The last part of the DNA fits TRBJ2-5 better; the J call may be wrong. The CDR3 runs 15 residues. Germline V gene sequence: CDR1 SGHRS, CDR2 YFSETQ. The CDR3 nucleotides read TGCGCCAGCAGCACCGGACTAGCGGGGTCGGAGACCCAGTACTTC. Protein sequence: CASSTGLAGSETQYF.

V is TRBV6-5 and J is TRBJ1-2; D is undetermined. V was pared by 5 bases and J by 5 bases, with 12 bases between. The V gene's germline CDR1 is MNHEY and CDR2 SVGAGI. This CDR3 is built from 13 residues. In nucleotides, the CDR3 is TGTGCCAGCAGTGACCTAGGTGCTTATGGCTACACCTTC. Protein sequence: CASSDLGAYGYTF.

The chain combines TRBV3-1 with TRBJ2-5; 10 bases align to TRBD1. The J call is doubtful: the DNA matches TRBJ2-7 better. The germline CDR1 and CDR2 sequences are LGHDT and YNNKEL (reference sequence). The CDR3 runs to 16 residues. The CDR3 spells CASSQEPDRGANEQYF. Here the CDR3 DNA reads TGTGCCAGCAGCCAAGAACCGGACAGGGGGGCGAACGAGCAGTACTTC.

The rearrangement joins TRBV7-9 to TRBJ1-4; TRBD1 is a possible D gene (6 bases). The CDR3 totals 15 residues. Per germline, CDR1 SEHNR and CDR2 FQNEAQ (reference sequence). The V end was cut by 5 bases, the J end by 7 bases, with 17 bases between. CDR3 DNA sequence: TGTGCCAGCAGCACAAAGACCCAGGGGAGTGAAAAACTGTTTTTT. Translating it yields CASSTKTQGSEKLFF.

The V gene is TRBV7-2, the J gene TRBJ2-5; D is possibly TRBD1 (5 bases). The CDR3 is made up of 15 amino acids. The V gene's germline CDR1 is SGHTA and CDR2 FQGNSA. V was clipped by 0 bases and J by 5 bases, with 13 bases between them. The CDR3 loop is CASSLASQGSETQYF. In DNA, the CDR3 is TGTGCCAGCAGCTTAGCGAGCCAGGGATCGGAGACCCAGTACTTC.

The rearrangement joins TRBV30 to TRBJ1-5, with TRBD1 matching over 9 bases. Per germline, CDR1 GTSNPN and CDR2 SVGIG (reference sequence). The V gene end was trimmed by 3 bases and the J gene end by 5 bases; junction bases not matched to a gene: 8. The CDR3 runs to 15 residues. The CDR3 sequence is CAWRNRDRVDQPQHF. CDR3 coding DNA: TGTGCCTGGAGAAACCGGGACAGGGTGGATCAGCCCCAGCATTTT.

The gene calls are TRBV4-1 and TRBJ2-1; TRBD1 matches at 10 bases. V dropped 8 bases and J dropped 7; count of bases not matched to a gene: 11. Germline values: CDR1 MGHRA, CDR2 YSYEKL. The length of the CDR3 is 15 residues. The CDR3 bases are TGCGCCAGCCGTAGCGGGACAGGGGCTGGGAATGAGCAGTTCTTC. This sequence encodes CASRSGTGAGNEQFF.

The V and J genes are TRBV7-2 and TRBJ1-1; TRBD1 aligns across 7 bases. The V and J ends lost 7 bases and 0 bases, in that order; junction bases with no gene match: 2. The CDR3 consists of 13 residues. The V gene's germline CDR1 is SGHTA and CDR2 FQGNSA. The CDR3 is CASKQGMNTEAFF. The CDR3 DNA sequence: TGTGCCAGCAAACAGGGGATGAACACTGAAGCTTTCTTT.

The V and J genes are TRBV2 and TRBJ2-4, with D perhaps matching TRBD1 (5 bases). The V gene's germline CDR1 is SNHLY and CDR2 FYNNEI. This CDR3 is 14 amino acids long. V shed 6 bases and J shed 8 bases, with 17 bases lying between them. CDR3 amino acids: CASRIGQVRDIQYF. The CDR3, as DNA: TGTGCCAGCAGAATAGGGCAGGTCAGGGACATTCAGTACTTC.

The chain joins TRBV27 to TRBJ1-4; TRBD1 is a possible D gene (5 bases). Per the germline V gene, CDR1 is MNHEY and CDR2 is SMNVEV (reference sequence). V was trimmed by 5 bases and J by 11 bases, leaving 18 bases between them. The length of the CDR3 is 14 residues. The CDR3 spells CASSPRESEDKLFF. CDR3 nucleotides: TGTGCCAGCAGTCCCAGGGAATCCGAAGACAAACTGTTTTTT.

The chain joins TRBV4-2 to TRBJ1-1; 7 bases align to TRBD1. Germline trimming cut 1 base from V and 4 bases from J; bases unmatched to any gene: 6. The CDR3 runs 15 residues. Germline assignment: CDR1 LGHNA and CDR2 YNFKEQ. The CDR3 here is CASSQASGQSTEAFF. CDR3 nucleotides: TGTGCCAGCAGCCAAGCCTCGGGACAGAGCACTGAAGCTTTCTTT.